The subject of this entry is one T cell receptor beta chain. This entry belongs to a study of T cell repertoires in cytomegalovirus infection. The CDR3 has 16 residues. V shed 1 base, J shed 6 bases, and the junction held 8 bases outside the gene matches. Germline CDR1 reads SGHRS; CDR2 reads YFSETQ. TCRdb independently ran MiXCR on the reads; one entry per CDR3 protein. The sample gives approximately 700,000 distinct CDR3 sequences, less than 40% of which show up once; 2.5% to 3.5% is in the top ten. The rearrangement uses TRBV5-1 and TRBJ2-2, with 8 bases lining up with TRBD1. The source of this sequence is a human donor in good health (CMV status not recorded). Some clones in this sample may be carry-over from other donors' samples. Sequenced input: PBMCs. CDR3 region: CASSLTGQGLAGELFF. CDR3 nucleotides: TGCGCCAGCAGCTTGACAGGACAGGGCCTTGCCGGGGAGCTGTTTTTT.